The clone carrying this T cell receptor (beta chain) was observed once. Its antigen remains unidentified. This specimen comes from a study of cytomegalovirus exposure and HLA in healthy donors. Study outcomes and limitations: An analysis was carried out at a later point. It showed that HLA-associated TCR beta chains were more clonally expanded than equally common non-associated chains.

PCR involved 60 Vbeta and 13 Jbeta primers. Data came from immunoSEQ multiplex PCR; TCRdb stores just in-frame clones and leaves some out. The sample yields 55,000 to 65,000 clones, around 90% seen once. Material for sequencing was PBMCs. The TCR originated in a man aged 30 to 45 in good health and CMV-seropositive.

The CDR3 region is CASSEERGSSYEQYF. CDR3 coding DNA: TGTGCCAGCAGTGAAGAGCGGGGGAGCTCCTACGAGCAGTACTTC. The J gene is TRBJ2-7, the V gene TRBV6-1, with 8 bases that match TRBD2. Germline V gene data show CDR1 as MNHNS and CDR2 as SASEGT. CDR3 length equals 15 residues. The V segment lost 1 base and the J segment 0 bases; nucleotides outside the gene matches: 2.